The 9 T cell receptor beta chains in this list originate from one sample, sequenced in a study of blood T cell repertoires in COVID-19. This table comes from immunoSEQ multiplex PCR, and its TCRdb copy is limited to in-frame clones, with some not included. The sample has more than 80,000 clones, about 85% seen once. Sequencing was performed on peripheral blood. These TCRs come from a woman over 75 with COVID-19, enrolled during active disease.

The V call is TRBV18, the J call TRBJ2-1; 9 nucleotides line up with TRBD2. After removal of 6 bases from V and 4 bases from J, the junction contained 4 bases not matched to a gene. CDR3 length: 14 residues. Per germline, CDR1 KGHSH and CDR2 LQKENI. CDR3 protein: CASSLAGPYNEQFF. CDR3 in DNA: TGTGCCAGCTCCCTAGCGGGGCCGTACAATGAGCAGTTCTTC.

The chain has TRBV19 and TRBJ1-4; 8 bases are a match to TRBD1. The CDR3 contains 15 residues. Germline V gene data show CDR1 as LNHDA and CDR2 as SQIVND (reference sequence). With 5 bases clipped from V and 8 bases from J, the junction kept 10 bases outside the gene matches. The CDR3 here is CASSRMGTGGEKLFF. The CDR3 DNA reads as TGTGCCAGTAGTCGGATGGGAACAGGGGGAGAAAAACTGTTTTTT.

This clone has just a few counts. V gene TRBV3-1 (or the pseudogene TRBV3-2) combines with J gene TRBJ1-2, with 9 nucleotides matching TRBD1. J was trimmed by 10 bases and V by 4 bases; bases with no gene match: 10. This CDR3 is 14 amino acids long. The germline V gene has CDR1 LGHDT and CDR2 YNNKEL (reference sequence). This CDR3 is CASSPKFTGGHYTF. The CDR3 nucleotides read TGTGCCAGCAGCCCAAAATTTACAGGGGGCCACTACACCTTC.

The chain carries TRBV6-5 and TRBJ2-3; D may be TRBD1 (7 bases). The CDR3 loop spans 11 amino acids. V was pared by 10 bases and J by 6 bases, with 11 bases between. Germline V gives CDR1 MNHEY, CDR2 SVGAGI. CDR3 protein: CATAGGDTQYF. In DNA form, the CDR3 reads TGTGCCACCGCAGGGGGGGATACGCAGTATTTT.

The CDR3 DNA is TGTGCCAGCAGCTTGGGAGGAGGGATGAACACTGAAGCTTTCTTT. It is translated as CASSLGGGMNTEAFF. This chain connects TRBV5-5 to TRBJ1-1; D uncertain. Germline CDR1 is SGHKS and CDR2 is YYEKEE (reference sequence). The CDR3 contains 15 residues. The germline V and J ends were trimmed by 0 bases and 0 bases, with 9 bases remaining between them.

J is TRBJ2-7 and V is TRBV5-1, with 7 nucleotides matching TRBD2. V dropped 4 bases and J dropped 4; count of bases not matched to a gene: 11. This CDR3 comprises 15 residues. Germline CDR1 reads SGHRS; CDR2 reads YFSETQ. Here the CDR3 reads CASSPRASGRYEQYF. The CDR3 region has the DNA TGCGCCAGCAGCCCTAGGGCTAGCGGTCGTTACGAGCAGTACTTC.

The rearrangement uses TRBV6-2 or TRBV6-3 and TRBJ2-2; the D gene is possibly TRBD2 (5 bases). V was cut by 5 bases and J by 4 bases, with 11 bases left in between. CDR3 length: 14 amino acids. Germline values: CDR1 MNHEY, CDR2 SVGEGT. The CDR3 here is CASSKLGSTGELFF. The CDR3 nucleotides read TGTGCCAGCAGTAAACTAGGTTCCACCGGGGAGCTGTTTTTT.

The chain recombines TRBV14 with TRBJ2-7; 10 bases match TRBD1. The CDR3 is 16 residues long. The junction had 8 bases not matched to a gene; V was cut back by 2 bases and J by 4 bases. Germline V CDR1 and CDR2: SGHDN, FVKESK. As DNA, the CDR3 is TGTGCCAGCAGCCAATTACCGGGACAGGGGCAATACGAGCAGTACTTC. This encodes CASSQLPGQGQYEQYF.

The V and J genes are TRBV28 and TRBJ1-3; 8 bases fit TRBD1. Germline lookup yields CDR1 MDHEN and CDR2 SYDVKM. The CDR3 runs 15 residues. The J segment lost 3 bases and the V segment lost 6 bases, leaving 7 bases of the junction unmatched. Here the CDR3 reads CASSLAGGFGNTIYF. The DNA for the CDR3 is TGTGCCAGCAGCCTTGCAGGGGGCTTTGGAAACACCATATATTTT. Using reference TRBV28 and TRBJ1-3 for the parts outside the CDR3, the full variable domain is DVKVTQSSRYLVKRTGEKVFLECVQDMDHENMFWYRQDPGLGLRLIYFSYDVKMKEKGDIPEGYSVSREKKERFSLILESASTNQTSMYLCASSLAGGFGNTIYFGEGSWLTVV.